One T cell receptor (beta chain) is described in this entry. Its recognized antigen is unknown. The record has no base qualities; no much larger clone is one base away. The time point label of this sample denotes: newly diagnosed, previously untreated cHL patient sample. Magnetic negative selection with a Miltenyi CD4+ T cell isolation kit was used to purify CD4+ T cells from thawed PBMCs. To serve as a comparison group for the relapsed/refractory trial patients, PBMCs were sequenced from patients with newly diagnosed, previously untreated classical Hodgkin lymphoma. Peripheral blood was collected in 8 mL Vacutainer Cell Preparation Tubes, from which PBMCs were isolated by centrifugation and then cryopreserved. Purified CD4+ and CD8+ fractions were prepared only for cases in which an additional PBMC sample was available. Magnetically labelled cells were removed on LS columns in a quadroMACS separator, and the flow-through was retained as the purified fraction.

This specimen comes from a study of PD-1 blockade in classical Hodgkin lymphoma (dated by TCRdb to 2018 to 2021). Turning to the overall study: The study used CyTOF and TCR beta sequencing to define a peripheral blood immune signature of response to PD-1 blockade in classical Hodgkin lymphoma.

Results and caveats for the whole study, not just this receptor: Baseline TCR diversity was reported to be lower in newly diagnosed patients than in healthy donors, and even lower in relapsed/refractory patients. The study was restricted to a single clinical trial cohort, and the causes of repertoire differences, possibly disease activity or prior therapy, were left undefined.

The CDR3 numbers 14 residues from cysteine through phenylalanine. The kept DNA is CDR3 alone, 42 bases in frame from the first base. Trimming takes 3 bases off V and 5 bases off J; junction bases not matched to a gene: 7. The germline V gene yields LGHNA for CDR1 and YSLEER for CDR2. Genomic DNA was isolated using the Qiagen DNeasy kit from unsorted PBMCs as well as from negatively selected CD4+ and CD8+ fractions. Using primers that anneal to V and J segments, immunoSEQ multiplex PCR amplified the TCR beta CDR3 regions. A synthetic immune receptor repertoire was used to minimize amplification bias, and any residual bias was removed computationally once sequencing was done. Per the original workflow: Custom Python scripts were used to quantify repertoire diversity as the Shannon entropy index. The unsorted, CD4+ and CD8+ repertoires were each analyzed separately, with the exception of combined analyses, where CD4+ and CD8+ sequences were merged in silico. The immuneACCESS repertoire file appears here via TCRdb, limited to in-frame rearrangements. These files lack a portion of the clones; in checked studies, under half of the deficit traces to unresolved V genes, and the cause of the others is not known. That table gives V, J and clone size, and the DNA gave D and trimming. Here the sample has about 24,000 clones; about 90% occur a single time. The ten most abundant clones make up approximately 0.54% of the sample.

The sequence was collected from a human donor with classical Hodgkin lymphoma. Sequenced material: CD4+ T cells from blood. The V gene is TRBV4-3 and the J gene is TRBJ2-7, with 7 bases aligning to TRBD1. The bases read TGCGCCAGCAGCCAGGAGACAGGGCCGGACGAGCAGTACTTC. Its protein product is CASSQETGPDEQYF.